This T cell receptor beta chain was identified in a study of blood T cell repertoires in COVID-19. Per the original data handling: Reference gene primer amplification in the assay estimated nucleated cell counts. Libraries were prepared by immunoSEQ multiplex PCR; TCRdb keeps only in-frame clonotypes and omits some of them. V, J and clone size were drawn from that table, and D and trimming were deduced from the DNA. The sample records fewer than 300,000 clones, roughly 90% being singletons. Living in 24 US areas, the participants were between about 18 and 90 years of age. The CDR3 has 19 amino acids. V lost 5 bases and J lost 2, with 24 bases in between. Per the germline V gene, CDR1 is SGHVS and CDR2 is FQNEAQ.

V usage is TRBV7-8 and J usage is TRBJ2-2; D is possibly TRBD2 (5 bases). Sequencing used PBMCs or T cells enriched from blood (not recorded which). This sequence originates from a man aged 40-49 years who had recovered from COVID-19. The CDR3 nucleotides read TGTGCCAGCAGCCGACCCCGCTCCTCCGGGGATGATAACACCGGGGAGCTGTTTTTT. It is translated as CASSRPRSSGDDNTGELFF. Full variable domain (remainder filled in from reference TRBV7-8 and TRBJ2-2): GAGVSQSPRYKVAKRGQDVALRCDPISGHVSLFWYQQALGQGPEFLTYFQNEAQLDKSGLPSDRFFAERPEGSVSTLKIQRTQQEDSAVYLCASSRPRSSGDDNTGELFFGEGSRLTVL.